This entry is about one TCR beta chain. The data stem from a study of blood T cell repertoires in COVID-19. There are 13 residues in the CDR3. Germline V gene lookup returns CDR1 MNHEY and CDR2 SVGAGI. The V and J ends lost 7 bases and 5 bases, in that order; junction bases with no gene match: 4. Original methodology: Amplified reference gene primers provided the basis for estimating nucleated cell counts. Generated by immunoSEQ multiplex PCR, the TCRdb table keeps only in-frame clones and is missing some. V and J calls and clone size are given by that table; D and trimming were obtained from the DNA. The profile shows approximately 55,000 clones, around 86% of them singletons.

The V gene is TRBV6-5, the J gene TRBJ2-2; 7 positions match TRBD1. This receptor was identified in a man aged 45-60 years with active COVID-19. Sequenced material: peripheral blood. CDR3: CASNPRGTGELFF. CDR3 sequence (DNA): TGTGCCAGCAACCCCAGGGGGACCGGGGAGCTGTTTTTT.